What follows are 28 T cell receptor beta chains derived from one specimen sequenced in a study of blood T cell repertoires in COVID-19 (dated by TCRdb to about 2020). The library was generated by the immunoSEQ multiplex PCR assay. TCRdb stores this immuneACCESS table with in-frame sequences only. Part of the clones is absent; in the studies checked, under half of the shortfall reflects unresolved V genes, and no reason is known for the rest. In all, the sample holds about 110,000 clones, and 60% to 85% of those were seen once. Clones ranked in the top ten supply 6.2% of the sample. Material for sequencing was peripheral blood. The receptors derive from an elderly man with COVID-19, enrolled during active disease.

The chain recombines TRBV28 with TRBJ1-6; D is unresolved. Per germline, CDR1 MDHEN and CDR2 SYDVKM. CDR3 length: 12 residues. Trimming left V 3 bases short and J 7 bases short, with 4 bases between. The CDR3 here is CASSFINSPLHF. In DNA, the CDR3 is TGTGCCAGCAGTTTCATCAATTCACCCCTCCACTTT.

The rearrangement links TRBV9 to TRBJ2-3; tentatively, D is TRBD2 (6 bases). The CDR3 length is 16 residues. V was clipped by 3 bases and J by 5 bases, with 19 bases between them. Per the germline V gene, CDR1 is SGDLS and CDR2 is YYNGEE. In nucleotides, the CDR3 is TGTGCCAGCAGCGAGGGGACTGACCTGGAAGGAGATACGCAGTATTTT. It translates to CASSEGTDLEGDTQYF.

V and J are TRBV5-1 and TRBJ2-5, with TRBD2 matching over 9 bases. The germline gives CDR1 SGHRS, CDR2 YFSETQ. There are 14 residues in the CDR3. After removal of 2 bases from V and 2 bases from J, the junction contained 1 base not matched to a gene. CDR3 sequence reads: CASSFSGGQETQYF. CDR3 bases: TGCGCCAGCAGCTTTAGCGGGGGACAAGAGACCCAGTACTTC.

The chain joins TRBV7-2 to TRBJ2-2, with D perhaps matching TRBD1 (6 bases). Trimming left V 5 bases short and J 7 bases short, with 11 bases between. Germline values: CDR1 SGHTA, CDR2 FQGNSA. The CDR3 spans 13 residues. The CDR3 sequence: CASSQQGGGELFF. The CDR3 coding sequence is TGTGCCAGCAGCCAACAGGGCGGCGGGGAGCTGTTTTTT. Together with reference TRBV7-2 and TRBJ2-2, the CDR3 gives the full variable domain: GAGVSQSPSNKVTEKGKDVELRCDPISGHTALYWYRQSLGQGLEFLIYFQGNSAPDKSGLPSDRFSAERTGGSVSTLTIQRTQQEDSAVYLCASSQQGGGELFFGEGSRLTVL.

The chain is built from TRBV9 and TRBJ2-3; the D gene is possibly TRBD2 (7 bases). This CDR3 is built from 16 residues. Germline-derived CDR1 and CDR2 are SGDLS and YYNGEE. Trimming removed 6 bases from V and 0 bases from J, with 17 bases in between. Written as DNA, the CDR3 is TGTGCCAGCACCAAAATGGGGAGGGGGAGCACAGATACGCAGTATTTT. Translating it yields CASTKMGRGSTDTQYF.

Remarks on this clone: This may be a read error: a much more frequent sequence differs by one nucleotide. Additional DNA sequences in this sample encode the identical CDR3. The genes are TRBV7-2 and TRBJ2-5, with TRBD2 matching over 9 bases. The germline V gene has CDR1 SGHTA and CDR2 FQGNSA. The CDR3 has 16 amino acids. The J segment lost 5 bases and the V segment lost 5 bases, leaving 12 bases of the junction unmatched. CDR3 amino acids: CASSPRAGGPGETQYF. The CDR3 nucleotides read TGTGCCAGCAGCCCCCGCGCGGGAGGGCCGGGGGAGACCCAGTACTTC.

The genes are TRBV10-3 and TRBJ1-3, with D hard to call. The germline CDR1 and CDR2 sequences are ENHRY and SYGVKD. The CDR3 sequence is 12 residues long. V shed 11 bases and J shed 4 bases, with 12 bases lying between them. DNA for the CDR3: TGTGCCGCAAGGGAGTCGGGAAACACCATATATTTT. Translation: CAARESGNTIYF.

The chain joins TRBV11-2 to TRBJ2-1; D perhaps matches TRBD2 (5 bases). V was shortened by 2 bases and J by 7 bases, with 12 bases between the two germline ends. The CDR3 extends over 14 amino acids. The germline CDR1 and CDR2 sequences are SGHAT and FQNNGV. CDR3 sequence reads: CASSLRGRMNEQFF. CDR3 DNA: TGTGCCAGCAGCTTACGAGGGAGAATGAATGAGCAGTTCTTC.

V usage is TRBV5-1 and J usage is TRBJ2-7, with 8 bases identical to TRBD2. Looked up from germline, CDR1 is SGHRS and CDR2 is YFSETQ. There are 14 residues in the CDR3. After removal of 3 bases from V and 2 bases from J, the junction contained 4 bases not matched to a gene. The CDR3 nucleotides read TGCGCCAGCAGCTCGGGGGGGGGCCCCTACGAGCAGTACTTC. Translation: CASSSGGGPYEQYF.

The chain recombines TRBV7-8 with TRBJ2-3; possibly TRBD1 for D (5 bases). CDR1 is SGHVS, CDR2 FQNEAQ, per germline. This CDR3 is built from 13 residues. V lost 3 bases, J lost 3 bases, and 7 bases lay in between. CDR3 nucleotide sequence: TGTGCCAGCAGCTTGGGGCGAACAGATACGCAGTATTTT. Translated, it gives CASSLGRTDTQYF.

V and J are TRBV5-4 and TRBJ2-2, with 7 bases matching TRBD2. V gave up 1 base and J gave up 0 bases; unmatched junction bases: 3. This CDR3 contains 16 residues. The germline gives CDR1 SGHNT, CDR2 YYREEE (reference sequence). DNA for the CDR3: TGTGCCAGCAGCTTGCACGCGGGGGCGAACACCGGGGAGCTGTTTTTT. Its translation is CASSLHAGANTGELFF.

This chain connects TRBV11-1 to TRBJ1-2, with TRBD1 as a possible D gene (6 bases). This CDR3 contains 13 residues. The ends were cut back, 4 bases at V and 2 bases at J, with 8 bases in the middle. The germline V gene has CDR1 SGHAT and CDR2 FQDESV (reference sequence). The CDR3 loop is CASSWTENYGYTF. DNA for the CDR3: TGTGCCAGCAGCTGGACAGAAAACTATGGCTACACCTTC.

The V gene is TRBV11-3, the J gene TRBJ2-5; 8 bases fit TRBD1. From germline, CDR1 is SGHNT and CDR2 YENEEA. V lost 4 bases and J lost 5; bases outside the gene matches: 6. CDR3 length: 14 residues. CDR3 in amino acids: CASSSTGGTETQYF. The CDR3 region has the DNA TGTGCCAGCAGCTCCACAGGGGGAACGGAGACCCAGTACTTC.

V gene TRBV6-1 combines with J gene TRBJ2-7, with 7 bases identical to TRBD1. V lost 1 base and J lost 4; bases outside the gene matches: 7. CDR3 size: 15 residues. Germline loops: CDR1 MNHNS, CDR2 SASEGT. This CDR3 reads CASSEGGDRDYEQYF. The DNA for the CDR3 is TGTGCCAGCAGTGAAGGGGGAGACAGGGATTACGAGCAGTACTTC.

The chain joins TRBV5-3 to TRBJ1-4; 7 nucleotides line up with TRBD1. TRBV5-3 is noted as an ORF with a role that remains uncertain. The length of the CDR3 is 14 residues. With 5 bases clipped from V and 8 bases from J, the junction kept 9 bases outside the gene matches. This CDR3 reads CARRVQGLGEKLFF. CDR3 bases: TGTGCCAGAAGGGTACAGGGGCTAGGAGAAAAACTGTTTTTT.

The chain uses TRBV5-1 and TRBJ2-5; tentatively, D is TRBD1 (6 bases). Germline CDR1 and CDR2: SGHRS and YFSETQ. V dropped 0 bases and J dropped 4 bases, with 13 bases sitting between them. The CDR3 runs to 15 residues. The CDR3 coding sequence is TGCGCCAGCAGCTTGGGGGGGCCCGTGGGAGAGACCCAGTACTTC. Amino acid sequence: CASSLGGPVGETQYF.

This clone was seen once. This CDR3 reads CASGPSGEGSYEQYF. The CDR3 DNA reads TGTGCCAGTGGACCGAGTGGGGAGGGTTCCTACGAGCAGTACTTC. The V gene is TRBV19, the J gene TRBJ2-7, with TRBD2 matching over 7 bases. The CDR3 contains 15 residues. Germline V gene lookup returns CDR1 LNHDA and CDR2 SQIVND (reference sequence). Losses at the gene ends were 8 bases for V and 1 base for J; bases not matched to a gene: 11.

The CDR3 reads CASSLGLETQYF. The CDR3 nucleotides are TGTGCCAGCAGTTTGGGGCTGGAGACCCAGTACTTC. This chain links TRBV12-3 or TRBV12-4 with TRBJ2-5; perhaps TRBD1 as D (5 bases). The CDR3 has 12 amino acids. V dropped 3 bases and J dropped 5 bases, with 7 bases sitting between them.

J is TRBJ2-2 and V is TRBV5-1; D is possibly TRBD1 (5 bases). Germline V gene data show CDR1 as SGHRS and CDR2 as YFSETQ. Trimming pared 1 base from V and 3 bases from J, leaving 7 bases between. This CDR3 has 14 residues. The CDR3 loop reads CASSLQGDTGELFF. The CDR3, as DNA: TGCGCCAGCAGCTTGCAAGGGGACACCGGGGAGCTGTTTTTT.

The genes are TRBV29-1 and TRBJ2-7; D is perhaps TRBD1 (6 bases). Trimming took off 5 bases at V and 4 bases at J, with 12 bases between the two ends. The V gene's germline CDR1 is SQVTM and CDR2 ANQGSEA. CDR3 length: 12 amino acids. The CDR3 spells CSVYRGHYEQYF. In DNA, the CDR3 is TGCAGCGTTTATAGGGGACATTACGAGCAGTACTTC.

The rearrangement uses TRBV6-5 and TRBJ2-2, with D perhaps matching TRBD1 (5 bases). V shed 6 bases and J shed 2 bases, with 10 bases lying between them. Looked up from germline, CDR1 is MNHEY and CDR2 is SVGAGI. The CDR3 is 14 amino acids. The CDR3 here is CASRPDRNTGELFF. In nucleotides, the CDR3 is TGTGCCAGCAGACCAGACAGAAACACCGGGGAGCTGTTTTTT.

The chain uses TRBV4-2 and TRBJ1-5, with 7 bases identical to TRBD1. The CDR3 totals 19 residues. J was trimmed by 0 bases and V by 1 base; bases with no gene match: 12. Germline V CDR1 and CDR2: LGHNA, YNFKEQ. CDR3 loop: CASSQGPIAGGFSNQPQHF. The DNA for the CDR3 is TGTGCCAGCAGCCAAGGGCCAATAGCAGGGGGATTTAGCAATCAGCCCCAGCATTTT.

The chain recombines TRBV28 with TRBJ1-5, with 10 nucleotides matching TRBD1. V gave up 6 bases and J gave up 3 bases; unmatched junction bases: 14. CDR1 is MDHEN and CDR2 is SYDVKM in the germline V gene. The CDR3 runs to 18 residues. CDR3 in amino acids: CASSPFRGTGAHNQPQHF. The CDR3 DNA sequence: TGTGCCAGCAGCCCTTTTAGGGGGACAGGGGCCCACAATCAGCCCCAGCATTTT.

The CDR3 DNA is TGTGCCAGCAGCTTAGGGGGGGGTCGCAATCAGCCCCAGCATTTT. Translating gives CASSLGGGRNQPQHF. This sequence joins TRBV7-2 and TRBJ1-5, with a weak D call TRBD1 (5 bases). The CDR3 sequence is 15 residues long. The germline V gene has CDR1 SGHTA and CDR2 FQGNSA. Trimming stripped 1 base from V and 2 bases from J, with 9 bases between.

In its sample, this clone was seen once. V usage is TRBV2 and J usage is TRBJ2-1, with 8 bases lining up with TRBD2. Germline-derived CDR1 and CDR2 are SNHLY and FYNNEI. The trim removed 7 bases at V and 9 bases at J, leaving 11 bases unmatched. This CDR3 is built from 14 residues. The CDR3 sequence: CASTTRPRGGEQFF. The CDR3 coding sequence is TGTGCCAGCACCACCCGGCCCCGGGGGGGTGAGCAGTTCTTC.

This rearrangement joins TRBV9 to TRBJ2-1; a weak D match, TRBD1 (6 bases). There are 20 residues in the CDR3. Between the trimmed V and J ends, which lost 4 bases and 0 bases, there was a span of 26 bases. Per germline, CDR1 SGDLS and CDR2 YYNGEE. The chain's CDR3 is CASSRPRDTDWGSSYNEQFF. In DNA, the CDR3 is TGTGCCAGCAGCCGCCCCCGGGACACGGATTGGGGCAGCTCCTACAATGAGCAGTTCTTC.

CDR3 coding DNA: TGTGCCAGCAGTCCCGGGCAGGGGCAATGGGATACGCAGTATTTT. Amino acid sequence: CASSPGQGQWDTQYF. The chain has TRBV28 and TRBJ2-3; tentatively, D is TRBD1 (6 bases). Trimming left V 5 bases short and J 6 bases short, with 18 bases between. Germline values: CDR1 MDHEN, CDR2 SYDVKM. The CDR3 spans 15 residues.

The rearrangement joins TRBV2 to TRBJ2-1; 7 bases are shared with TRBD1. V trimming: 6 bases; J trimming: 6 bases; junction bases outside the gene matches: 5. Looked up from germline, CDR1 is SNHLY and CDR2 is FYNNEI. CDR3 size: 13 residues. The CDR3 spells CASSGDRFNEQFF. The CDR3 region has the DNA TGTGCCAGCAGCGGGGACAGATTCAATGAGCAGTTCTTC.